A single sample gave rise to the 8 T cell receptor beta chains below, sequenced in a study of CD8 T cells in Susac syndrome. After extraction with the RNeasy kit, about 0.45 to 1 ug of the RNA was reverse transcribed using random hexamers. Each CDR3 protein is one row after TCRdb ran MiXCR on the immunoSEQ multiplex PCR reads. The sample includes 150,000 to 200,000 distinct CDR3 sequences, roughly 92% of them seen just once. Specimen: CD4+ T cells from PBMCs. All receptors come from a human donor in good health.

The genes are TRBV6-5 and TRBJ1-3; no reliable D call. The CDR3 is 15 amino acids. V was shortened by 10 bases and J by 4 bases, with 20 bases between the two germline ends. The germline CDR1 and CDR2 sequences are MNHEY and SVGAGI. The CDR3 coding sequence is TGTGCCACCTCTCCGCGAGCCGAAGGGGGAAACACCATATATTTT. Its protein is CATSPRAEGGNTIYF.

J is TRBJ2-3 and V is TRBV28, with 9 nucleotides matching TRBD1. The V segment lost 7 bases and the J segment 7 bases; nucleotides outside the gene matches: 9. Germline CDR1 reads MDHEN; CDR2 reads SYDVKM. The CDR3 spans 14 residues. The CDR3 here is CASTTGGERNTQYF. CDR3 coding DNA: TGTGCCAGCACAACAGGGGGCGAGAGGAATACGCAGTATTTT.

As DNA, the CDR3 is TGTGCCAGCAGCCAATTGGGAGATTATTGTGGCTACACCTTC. Encoded protein: CASSQLGDYCGYTF. The rearrangement joins TRBV14 to TRBJ1-2, with D hard to call. Per germline, CDR1 SGHDN and CDR2 FVKESK. This CDR3 comprises 14 residues. Trimming removed 2 bases at V and 7 bases at J, with 14 bases between. Drawing the rest from reference TRBV14 and TRBJ1-2, the complete variable domain is EAGVTQFPSHSVIEKGQTVTLRCDPISGHDNLYWYRRVMGKEIKFLLHFVKESKQDESGMPNNRFLAERTGGTYSTLKVQPAELEDSGVYFCASSQLGDYCGYTFGSGTRLTVV.

The count of this clonotype is one. V gene TRBV9 combines with J gene TRBJ2-7; 8 bases are shared with TRBD1. Trimming took 3 bases from V and 1 from J; bases not matched to a gene: 15. Germline V lookup: CDR1 SGDLS, CDR2 YYNGEE. The CDR3 consists of 18 residues. The CDR3 is CASSDIKRGTGVSYEQYV. CDR3 bases: TGTGCCAGCAGCGACATAAAAAGAGGGACAGGAGTTTCCTACGAGCAGTACGTC.

The chain combines TRBV7-2 with TRBJ2-5; 7 bases line up with TRBD2. CDR1 is SGHTA, CDR2 FQGNSA, per germline. This CDR3 is built from 13 residues. V shed 5 bases and J 5 bases; nucleotides not matched to a gene: 5. The CDR3 spells CASSPGTMETQYF. CDR3 bases: TGTGCCAGCAGCCCCGGGACTATGGAGACCCAGTACTTC.

The chain employs TRBV28 and TRBJ2-3; 7 bases agree with TRBD2. Germline V gene sequence: CDR1 MDHEN, CDR2 SYDVKM. The J segment lost 2 bases and the V segment lost 3 bases, leaving 5 bases of the junction unmatched. This CDR3 spans 15 amino acids. As DNA, the CDR3 is TGTGCCAGCAGTTTTACAGCGGGGAACACAGATACGCAGTATTTT. Amino acid sequence: CASSFTAGNTDTQYF. The variable domain in full, with the rest retrieved from reference TRBV28 and TRBJ2-3, is DVKVTQSSRYLVKRTGEKVFLECVQDMDHENMFWYRQDPGLGLRLIYFSYDVKMKEKGDIPEGYSVSREKKERFSLILESASTNQTSMYLCASSFTAGNTDTQYFGPGTRLTVL.

The chain employs TRBV19 and TRBJ1-5; 11 nucleotides agree with TRBD1. The length of the CDR3 is 17 residues. V trimming: 1 base; J trimming: 6 bases; junction bases outside the gene matches: 8. Germline values: CDR1 LNHDA, CDR2 SQIVND (reference sequence). The CDR3 region is CASSIGLGQGAAQPQHF. For the CDR3, the DNA is TGTGCCAGTAGTATAGGCCTAGGACAGGGGGCTGCTCAGCCCCAGCATTTT.

The V and J genes are TRBV3-1 and TRBJ1-2; TRBD1 matches 8 bases. V lost 4 bases and J lost 6; bases outside the gene matches: 7. CDR1 and CDR2 from the germline V gene are LGHDT and YNNKEL (reference sequence). The CDR3 has 14 amino acids. CDR3 in DNA: TGTGCCAGCAGCCCCTCGGACAGGGCTGATGGCTACACCTTC. It codes for CASSPSDRADGYTF. Complete variable domain (other parts from reference TRBV3-1 and TRBJ1-2): DTAVSQTPKYLVTQMGNDKSIKCEQNLGHDTMYWYKQDSKKFLKIMFSYNNKELIINETVPNRFSPKSPDKAHLNLHINSLELGDSAVYFCASSPSDRADGYTFGSGTRLTVV.